This record looks at one T cell receptor beta chain sequence and its context. The CDR3 has 16 amino acids. V lost 4 bases, J lost 4 bases, and 20 bases lay in between. The germline V gene encodes CDR1 SGHDT and CDR2 YYEEEE. Here immunoSEQ multiplex PCR was the method, and the copy in TCRdb shows in-frame clones only, minus some. The table includes about 1.5 million clones, 95% to 99% detected once. This entry comes from a study of shared clonotypes between healthy human individuals. The chain has TRBV5-6 and TRBJ2-5, with D tentatively TRBD2 (6 bases). Material for sequencing was naive CD4+ T cells sorted from blood. Subset noted: CD45RA+ positively selected. The sequence was collected from a man between 25 and 39 years old in good health. The CDR3 DNA follows: TGTGCCAGCAGCGGGTGGCGGGACGGCTCCTTAGAGACCCAGTACTTC. Protein: CASSGWRDGSLETQYF.